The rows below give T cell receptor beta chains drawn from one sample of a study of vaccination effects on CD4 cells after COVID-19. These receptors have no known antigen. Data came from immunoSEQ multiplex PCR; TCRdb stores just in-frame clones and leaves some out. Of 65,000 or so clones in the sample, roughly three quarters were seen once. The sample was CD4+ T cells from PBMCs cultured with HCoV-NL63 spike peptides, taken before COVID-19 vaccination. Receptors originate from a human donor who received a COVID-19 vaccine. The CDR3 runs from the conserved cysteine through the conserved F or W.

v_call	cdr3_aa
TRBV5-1	CASSVQGGSQETQYF
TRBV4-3	CASSQAEGETQYF
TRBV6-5	CASSLNGMVQPQHF
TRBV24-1	CATSDLGLGGSYNEQFF
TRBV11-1	CASSSPAGIRPGELFF
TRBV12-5	CASGLVSGPGNTIYF
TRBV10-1	CASSDGGAKNIQYF
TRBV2	CASRGTSGRQETQYF
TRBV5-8	CASSLRPSWGNTIYF
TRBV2	CASSAMGPGVAGELFF
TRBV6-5	CASSYSSVQPQHF
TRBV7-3	CASSLQAIKNTGELFF
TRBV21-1	CAMSGETQYF
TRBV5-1	CASSLPSGASTDTQYF
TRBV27	CASSFSPSRVYNEQFF
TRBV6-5	CASKRQVESPLHF
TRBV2	CATRDRGHEQFF
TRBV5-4	CASSFGGRETQYF
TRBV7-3	CASSSERGGWFF
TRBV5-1	CASSLGLATNTGELFF
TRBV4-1	CASSQDHWGTNEKLFF
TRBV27	CASRSTGKGNQPQHF
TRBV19	CASSNTGNYGYTF
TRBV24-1	CATSDYRNTEAFF
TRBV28	CASSLGGTGVEKLFF
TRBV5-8	CASSLDGTGIFQPQHF
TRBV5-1	CASSADGRNTEAFF
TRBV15	CATSRDRGTPYGYTF
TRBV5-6	CASSLQGIAGNQPQHF
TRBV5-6	CASSLELAGGYTGELFF